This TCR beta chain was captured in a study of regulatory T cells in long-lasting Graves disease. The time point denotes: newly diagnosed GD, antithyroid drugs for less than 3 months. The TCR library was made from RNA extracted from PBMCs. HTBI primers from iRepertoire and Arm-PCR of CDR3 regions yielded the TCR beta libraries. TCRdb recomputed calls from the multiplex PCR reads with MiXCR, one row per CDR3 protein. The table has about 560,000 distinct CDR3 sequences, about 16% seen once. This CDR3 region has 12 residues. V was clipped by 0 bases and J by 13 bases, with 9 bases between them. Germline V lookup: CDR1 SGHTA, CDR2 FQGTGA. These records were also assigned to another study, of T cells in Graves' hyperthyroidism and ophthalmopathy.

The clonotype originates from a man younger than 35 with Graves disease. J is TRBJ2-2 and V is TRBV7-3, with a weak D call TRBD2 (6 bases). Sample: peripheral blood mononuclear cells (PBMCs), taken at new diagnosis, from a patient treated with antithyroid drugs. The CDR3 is CASSLTREVLFF. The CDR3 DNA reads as TGTGCCAGCAGCTTAACGAGGGAGGTGCTGTTTTTT. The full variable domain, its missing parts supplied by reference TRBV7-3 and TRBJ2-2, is GAGVSQTPSNKVTEKGKYVELRCDPISGHTALYWYRQSLGQGPEFLIYFQGTGAADDSGLPNDRFFAVRPEGSVSTLKIQRTERGDSAVYLCASSLTREVLFFGEGSRLTVL.